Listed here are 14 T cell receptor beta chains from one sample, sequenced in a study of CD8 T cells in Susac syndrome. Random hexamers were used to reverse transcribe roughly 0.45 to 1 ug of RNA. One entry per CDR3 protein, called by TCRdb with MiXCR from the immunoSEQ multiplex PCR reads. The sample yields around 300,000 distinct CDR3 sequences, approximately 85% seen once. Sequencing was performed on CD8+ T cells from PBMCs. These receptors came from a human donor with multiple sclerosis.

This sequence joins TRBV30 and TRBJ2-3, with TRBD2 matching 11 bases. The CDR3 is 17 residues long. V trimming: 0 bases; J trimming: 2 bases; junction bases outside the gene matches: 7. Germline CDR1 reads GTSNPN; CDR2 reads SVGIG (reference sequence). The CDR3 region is CAWSVASGRSDTDTQYF. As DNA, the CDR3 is TGTGCCTGGAGTGTAGCTAGCGGGAGGTCTGACACAGATACGCAGTATTTT.

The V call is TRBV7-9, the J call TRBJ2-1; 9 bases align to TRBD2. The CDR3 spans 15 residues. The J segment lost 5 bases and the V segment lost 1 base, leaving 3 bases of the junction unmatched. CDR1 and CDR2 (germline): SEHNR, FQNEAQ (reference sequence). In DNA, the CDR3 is TGTGCCAGCAGCTTAGGAGCGGGAGGTAACAATGAGCAGTTCTTC. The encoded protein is CASSLGAGGNNEQFF.

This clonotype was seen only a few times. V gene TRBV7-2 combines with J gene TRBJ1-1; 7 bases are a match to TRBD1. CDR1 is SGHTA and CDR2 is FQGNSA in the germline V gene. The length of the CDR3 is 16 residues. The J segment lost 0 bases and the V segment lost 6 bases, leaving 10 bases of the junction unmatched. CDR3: CASSSGTAIMNTEAFF. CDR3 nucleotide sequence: TGTGCCAGCAGTTCCGGGACAGCTATTATGAACACTGAAGCTTTCTTT.

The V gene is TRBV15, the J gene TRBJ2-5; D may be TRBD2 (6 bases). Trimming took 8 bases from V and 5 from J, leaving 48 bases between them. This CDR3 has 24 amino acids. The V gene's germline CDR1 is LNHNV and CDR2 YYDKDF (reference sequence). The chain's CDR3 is CATSPQSSPAGGIAATRDWETQYF. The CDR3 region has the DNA TGTGCCACCTCGCCCCAAAGTTCACCCGCCGGGGGAATAGCTGCGACCCGCGATTGGGAGACCCAGTACTTC.

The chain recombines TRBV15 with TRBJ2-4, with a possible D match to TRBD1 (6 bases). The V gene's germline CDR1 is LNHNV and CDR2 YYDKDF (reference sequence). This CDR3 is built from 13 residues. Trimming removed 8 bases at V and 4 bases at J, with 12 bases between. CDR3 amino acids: CATQGDRKNIQYF. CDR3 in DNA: TGTGCCACCCAAGGCGACAGGAAAAACATTCAGTACTTC.

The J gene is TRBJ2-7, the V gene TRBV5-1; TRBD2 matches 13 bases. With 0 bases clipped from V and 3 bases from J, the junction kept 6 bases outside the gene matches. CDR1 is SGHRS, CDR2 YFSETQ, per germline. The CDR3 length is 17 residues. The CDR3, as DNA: TGCGCCAGCAGCTTGGGACTAGCGGGAGGAAAGGGCTACGAGCAGTACTTC. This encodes CASSLGLAGGKGYEQYF.

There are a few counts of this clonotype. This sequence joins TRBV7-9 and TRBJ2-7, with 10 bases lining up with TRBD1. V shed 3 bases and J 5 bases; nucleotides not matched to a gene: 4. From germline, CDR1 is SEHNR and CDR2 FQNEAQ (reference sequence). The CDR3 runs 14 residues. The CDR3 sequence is CASSFRDRGHEQYF. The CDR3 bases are TGTGCCAGCAGCTTCCGGGACAGGGGCCACGAGCAGTACTTC. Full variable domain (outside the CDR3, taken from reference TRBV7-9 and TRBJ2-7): DTGVSQNPRHKITKRGQNVTFRCDPISEHNRLYWYRQTLGQGPEFLTYFQNEAQLEKSRLLSDRFSAERPKGSFSTLEIQRTEQGDSAMYLCASSFRDRGHEQYFGPGTRLTVT.

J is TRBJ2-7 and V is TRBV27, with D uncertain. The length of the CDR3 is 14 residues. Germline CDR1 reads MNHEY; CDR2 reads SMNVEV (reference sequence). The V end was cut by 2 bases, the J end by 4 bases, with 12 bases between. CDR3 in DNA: TGTGCCAGCAGTTTAGACGGCAGGTCGTACGAGCAGTACTTC. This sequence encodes CASSLDGRSYEQYF.

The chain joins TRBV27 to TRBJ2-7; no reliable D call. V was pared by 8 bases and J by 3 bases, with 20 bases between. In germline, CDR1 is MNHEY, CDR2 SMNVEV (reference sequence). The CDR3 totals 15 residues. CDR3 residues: CASAELNTGFYEQYF. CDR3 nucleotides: TGTGCCAGCGCAGAGCTTAATACCGGGTTCTACGAGCAGTACTTC.

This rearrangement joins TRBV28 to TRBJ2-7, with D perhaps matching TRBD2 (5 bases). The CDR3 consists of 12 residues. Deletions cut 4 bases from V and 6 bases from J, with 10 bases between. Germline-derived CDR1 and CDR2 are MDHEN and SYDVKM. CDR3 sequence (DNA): TGTGCCAGCAGTTCGGAGGATAGCGAGCAGTACTTC. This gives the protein CASSSEDSEQYF.

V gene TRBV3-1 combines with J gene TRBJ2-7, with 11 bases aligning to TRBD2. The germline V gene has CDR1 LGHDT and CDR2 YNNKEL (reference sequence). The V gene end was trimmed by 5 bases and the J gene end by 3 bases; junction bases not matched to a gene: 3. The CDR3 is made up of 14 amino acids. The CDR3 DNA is TGTGCCAGCAGCAAGGGACTAGCGGTCTACGAGCAGTACTTC. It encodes CASSKGLAVYEQYF.

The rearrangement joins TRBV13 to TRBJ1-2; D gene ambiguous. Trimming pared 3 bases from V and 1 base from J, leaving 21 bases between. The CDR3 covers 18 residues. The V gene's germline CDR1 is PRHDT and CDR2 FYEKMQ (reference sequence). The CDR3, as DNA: TGTGCCAGCAGCTTTTTCCCGAACCTCAGTTACCTTAACTATGGCTACACCTTC. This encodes CASSFFPNLSYLNYGYTF.

The CDR3 DNA reads TGTGCCAGCTCACCAAGGGCGAGGGCGGACCAAGAGACCCAGTACTTC. Amino acid sequence: CASSPRARADQETQYF. The gene calls are TRBV18 and TRBJ2-5, with TRBD2 as a possible D gene (5 bases). Germline lookup yields CDR1 KGHSH and CDR2 LQKENI. The CDR3 contains 16 residues. V gave up 2 bases and J gave up 0 bases, with 13 bases separating them.

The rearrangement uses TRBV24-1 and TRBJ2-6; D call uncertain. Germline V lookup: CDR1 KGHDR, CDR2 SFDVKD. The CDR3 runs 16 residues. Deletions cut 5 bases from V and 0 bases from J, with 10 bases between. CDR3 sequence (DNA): TGTGCCACCAGTGCGGGTGGTTACTCTGGGGCCAACGTCCTGACTTTC. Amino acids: CATSAGGYSGANVLTF.